This is a list of T cell receptor beta chains from one sample in a study of cytomegalovirus exposure and HLA in healthy donors. TCRdb's copy holds only in-frame clones and misses some; the assay was immunoSEQ multiplex PCR. This table holds fewer than 150,000 clones, approximately 83% found once. Specimen: PBMCs. Every receptor here comes from a male donor in good health and CMV-seronegative. Each CDR3 is given with its conserved first and last residue. The order of the fields is J gene, CDR3 length, clone size, D gene, V gene, CDR3 protein, CDR3 DNA. The D gene is left open where the match is weak. Size is omitted from some rows. Given values are once, few, many or a class for expanded clones.

TRBJ2-5 15 NA NA TRBV4-3 CASSQALTAQETQYF TGCGCCAGCAGCCAAGCCTTGACAGCCCAAGAGACCCAGTACTTC
TRBJ2-5 15 NA NA TRBV7-8 CASSLPWASEETQYF TGTGCCAGCAGCTTACCGTGGGCCTCTGAAGAGACCCAGTACTTC
TRBJ2-7 12 NA NA TRBV5-6 CASSPGAYEQYF TGTGCCAGCAGCCCGGGAGCCTACGAGCAGTACTTC
TRBJ1-4 15 NA TRBD1 TRBV15 CATSRTGGVGEKLFF TGTGCCACCAGCAGAACAGGGGGAGTGGGTGAAAAACTGTTTTTT
TRBJ2-3 15 NA NA TRBV6-4 CASSSAPDRADTQYF TGTGCCAGCAGTTCCGCCCCCGATCGGGCAGATACGCAGTATTTT
TRBJ2-3 17 few TRBD2 TRBV9 CASSASLLAGGSDTQYF TGTGCCAGCAGCGCCTCCCTACTAGCGGGAGGATCCGATACGCAGTATTTT
TRBJ1-5 13 NA NA TRBV27 CASSLRGNQPQHF TGTGCCAGCAGTTTACGAGGGAATCAGCCCCAGCATTTT
TRBJ1-2 13 NA NA TRBV19 CASSTLPRDGYTF TGTGCCAGTAGTACCCTGCCTCGGGATGGCTACACCTTC
TRBJ1-1 13 few NA TRBV19 CASSIRLNTEAFF TGTGCCAGTAGTATACGGTTGAACACTGAAGCTTTCTTT
TRBJ2-7 14 NA TRBD1 TRBV4-1 CASSQEDRNYEQYF TGCGCCAGCAGCCAAGAGGACAGGAACTACGAGCAGTACTTC
TRBJ1-1 15 NA NA TRBV6-5 CASSYVAKMNTEAFF TGTGCCAGCAGTTACGTAGCCAAAATGAACACTGAAGCTTTCTTT
TRBJ2-1 19 NA TRBD2 TRBV10-2 CASSESRAGTTSSYNEQFF TGCGCCAGCAGTGAGTCGAGGGCGGGGACTACTAGCTCCTACAATGAGCAGTTCTTC
TRBJ1-1 13 few NA TRBV30 CAWSVQENTEAFF TGTGCCTGGAGTGTACAGGAGAACACTGAAGCTTTCTTT
TRBJ2-1 12 few NA TRBV4-1 CASSQGVNEQFF TGCGCCAGCAGCCAAGGAGTCAATGAGCAGTTCTTC
TRBJ2-2 14 NA TRBD2 TRBV6-1 CASRAGRDTGELFF TGTGCCAGCAGAGCGGGACGGGACACCGGGGAGCTGTTTTTT
TRBJ2-1 15 NA TRBD1 TRBV5-4 CASSMGDRDVGEQFF TGTGCCAGCAGCATGGGGGACAGGGATGTCGGTGAGCAGTTCTTC
TRBJ2-7 14 once TRBD2 TRBV9 CASSVAGGPYEQYF TGTGCCAGCAGCGTAGCGGGAGGCCCCTACGAGCAGTACTTC
TRBJ2-1 13 NA TRBD2 TRBV6-1 CASSSPGRGEQFF TGTGCCAGCAGTTCTCCAGGGAGGGGTGAGCAGTTCTTC
TRBJ2-1 16 NA TRBD2 TRBV29-1 CSVEEGRGDSYNEQFF TGCAGCGTTGAAGAGGGGCGGGGGGACTCCTACAATGAGCAGTTCTTC
TRBJ1-5 13 NA NA TRBV5-1 CASRLEGNQPQHF TGCGCCAGCCGCTTGGAGGGGAATCAGCCCCAGCATTTT
TRBJ1-1 13 NA NA TRBV19 CASTLTGGVEAFF TGTGCCAGTACCCTAACGGGAGGGGTAGAAGCTTTCTTT
TRBJ2-1 12 NA TRBD2 TRBV28 CASTSGLDEQFF TGTGCCAGCACCTCCGGACTAGATGAGCAGTTCTTC
TRBJ1-2 16 once NA TRBV5-4 CASSLEATGPNYGYTF TGTGCCAGCAGCCTGGAGGCCACAGGACCGAACTATGGCTACACCTTC
TRBJ1-4 13 NA NA TRBV19 CASRATREEKLFF TGTGCCAGTAGGGCAACGAGGGAGGAAAAACTGTTTTTT
TRBJ2-3 14 NA TRBD1 TRBV5-1 CASRGQGGADTQYF TGCGCCAGCCGGGGACAGGGGGGCGCAGATACGCAGTATTTT
TRBJ2-5 17 NA TRBD2 TRBV5-5 CASSFTLRGARDETQYF TGTGCCAGCAGCTTCACTTTGCGGGGGGCGAGGGATGAGACCCAGTACTTC
TRBJ2-7 18 NA TRBD2 TRBV7-9 CASSLSSSASGAYYEQYF TGTGCCAGCAGCTTAAGTTCTTCGGCTAGCGGGGCCTACTACGAGCAGTACTTC
TRBJ2-1 15 NA NA TRBV28 CASSPLEAGLGEQFF TGTGCCAGCAGCCCCCTGGAGGCGGGACTTGGTGAGCAGTTCTTC
TRBJ2-7 15 NA NA TRBV30 CAWAYGGGRSYEQYF TGTGCCTGGGCCTATGGGGGGGGCAGGTCCTACGAGCAGTACTTC
TRBJ2-7 11 NA NA TRBV5-1 CASSGEGEKYF TGCGCCAGCAGCGGGGAGGGGGAGAAGTACTTC